A selection of T cell receptor beta chains follows, all from one sample in a study of blood T cell repertoires in COVID-19. Clones were sequenced by immunoSEQ multiplex PCR, and TCRdb holds only the in-frame ones, with some missing. This sample has 45,000 to 60,000 clones; 75% to 90% occur once, and the top ten carry 12% to 15%. The specimen sequenced was peripheral blood. The receptor source for this set is a human donor with acute or convalescent COVID-19. The donor label of this sample is uncertain. CDR3s include the opening cysteine and the closing phenylalanine or tryptophan. Each record gives: CDR3 DNA, CDR3 protein, J gene, D gene, V gene, clone size. A D gene is named only where the DNA matches it firmly. Not every row has a clone size; where given, it reads once, few, many or a size class.

TGTGCCACAGGACAGATGAACACTGAAGCTTTCTTT CATGQMNTEAFF TRBJ1-1 . TRBV28 .
TGTGCCAGCAGCCAAGGTTATCTAGCGGGGGCGGGGAACATTCAGTACTTC CASSQGYLAGAGNIQYF TRBJ2-4 TRBD2 TRBV3-1/TRBV3-2 .
TGTGCCAGCAGCAGACTTGGACAGAAGTCCTACGAGCAGTACTTC CASSRLGQKSYEQYF TRBJ2-7 . TRBV5-5 .
TGTGCCAGCAGCCTCGACCAGAGGACTGAAGCTTTCTTT CASSLDQRTEAFF TRBJ1-1 . TRBV5-5 .
TGTGCCAGCAGCTTCCTCCAGGGGTCGTACAATGAGCAGTTCTTC CASSFLQGSYNEQFF TRBJ2-1 . TRBV7-8 .
TGTGCCAGCAAGGAGGGGGCGGCTAGCACAGATACGCAGTATTTT CASKEGAASTDTQYF TRBJ2-3 . TRBV2 .
TGTGCCATCAGTTCCCGGCCGGGACAGGGCCTCGACAATGAGCAGTTCTTC CAISSRPGQGLDNEQFF TRBJ2-1 TRBD1 TRBV10-3 .
TGTGCCAGCAGTGGTCCGCTGACTGTATCGGGGGGGTTCGTGGCGTACACCTTC CASSGPLTVSGGFVAYTF TRBJ1-2 . TRBV28 .
TGTGCCAGCAGCTCTGGGTGGCAGGGGGCAGGACAGCCCCAGCATTTT CASSSGWQGAGQPQHF TRBJ1-5 TRBD1 TRBV7-9 few
TGTGCCAGCGGGACAGCAGATTACGAGCAGTACTTC CASGTADYEQYF TRBJ2-7 TRBD1 TRBV7-9 few
TGTGCCAGCAGTGAGACAGGGGTCGTGATGCGCGGAAACACCATATATTTT CASSETGVVMRGNTIYF TRBJ1-3 TRBD1 TRBV2 .
TGTGCCAGCAGCGTTAGCGGGAGGGCCCAAGAGACCCAGTACTTC CASSVSGRAQETQYF TRBJ2-5 TRBD2 TRBV7-8 .
TGTGCCAGCAGCTTAGTGAGAGGGAGAGAGTATTTT CASSLVRGREYF TRBJ2-3 . TRBV11-3 few
TGTGCCAGCAGCTTAGGGATTGGGGGGGTCGACACTGAAGCTTTCTTT CASSLGIGGVDTEAFF TRBJ1-1 . TRBV7-6 .
TGTGCCAGTGCCCGATTGCGAAACACTGAAGCTTTCTTT CASARLRNTEAFF TRBJ1-1 . TRBV19 .
TGTGCCAGCAGCGTGGCTCCTAGCGGGAGGGGGACCGGGGAGCTGTTTTTT CASSVAPSGRGTGELFF TRBJ2-2 TRBD2 TRBV9 .
TGCGCCAGCAGCCAACATCTAGCGGGGGATCTCACAGATACGCAGTATTTT CASSQHLAGDLTDTQYF TRBJ2-3 TRBD2 TRBV4-1 .
TGTGCCAGCAGCCAAACCGCCAGCTCTGGAAACACCATATATTTT CASSQTASSGNTIYF TRBJ1-3 . TRBV4-2 .
TGTGCCAGCAGCTTAGACGGGACAGGTGGCTACACCTTC CASSLDGTGGYTF TRBJ1-2 TRBD1 TRBV7-9 .
TGTGCCAGCAGCCAAGATGTTAGCGGGAGGGAGAGGAACATTCAGTACTTC CASSQDVSGRERNIQYF TRBJ2-4 TRBD2 TRBV3-1/TRBV3-2 .
TGTGCCAGCAGTACTCGGACAGGCATGAACACTGAAGCTTTCTTT CASSTRTGMNTEAFF TRBJ1-1 TRBD1 TRBV27 .
TGTGCCAGTTATCCAGCAACTAATGAAAAACTGTTTTTT CASYPATNEKLFF TRBJ1-4 . TRBV28 .
TGTGCCAGCAGCGCCTCGACTAGCGGGGTGGCGAATGAGCAGTTCTTC CASSASTSGVANEQFF TRBJ2-1 TRBD2 TRBV9 .
TGCGCCAGCAGGAGTCAGCCCCAGCATTTT CASRSQPQHF TRBJ1-5 . TRBV10-1 .
TGTGCCAGCAGGGTAGGGCAGGGTAGGAATGAGCAGTTCTTC CASRVGQGRNEQFF TRBJ2-1 . TRBV2 .
TGTGCCAGCAGGGGACTGGACGGAGCGAATTCACCCCTCCACTTT CASRGLDGANSPLHF TRBJ1-6 . TRBV28 .
TGTGCCAGCAGCCAAACAGGAATCGGGGCCAACGTCCTGACTTTC CASSQTGIGANVLTF TRBJ2-6 . TRBV6-6 once
TGTGCCAGCAGCCCAAACAGTGTGAACACTGAAGCTTTCTTT CASSPNSVNTEAFF TRBJ1-1 . TRBV6-6 .
TGTGCCAGCAGCACAGCGACAGGGTACTATGGCTACACCTTC CASSTATGYYGYTF TRBJ1-2 TRBD1 TRBV5-5 few